This record covers a single T cell receptor (beta chain). The target antigen is unknown. This sample was included in a study of cytomegalovirus exposure and HLA in healthy donors. Whole-study results and caveats: Later on, an analysis tied 15,000 to 20,000 TCR beta sequences to HLA alleles at 0.05 false discovery rate. Analyzed later, association rates of TCRs varied across HLA loci, with DRB1 most and HLA-C fewest. For most TCR sequences rarity was the rule, although some public TCRs occurred in many donors.

This CDR3 is built from 16 residues. Trimming removed 1 base from V and 3 bases from J, with 10 bases in between. The germline V gene has CDR1 MNHNY and CDR2 SVGAGI (reference sequence). The PCR ran on 60 Vbeta and 13 Jbeta primers. Clones were sequenced by immunoSEQ multiplex PCR, and TCRdb holds only the in-frame ones, with some missing. The repertoire has some 110,000 clones, over 55% of them found once; the top ten carry over 2.5%. Sequencing was carried out using PBMCs. The source of this sequence is a female donor in good health and CMV-seronegative. The chain combines TRBV6-6 with TRBJ1-6; the D gene is possibly TRBD1 (5 bases). The CDR3 protein is CASSYFGRGYNSPLHF. The CDR3 DNA reads TGTGCCAGCAGTTACTTCGGGAGGGGCTATAATTCACCCCTCCACTTT.